This T cell receptor (beta chain) was documented in a study of identical twins. This CDR3 has 15 amino acids. The V gene lost 4 bases and the J gene lost 2 bases, with 15 bases spanning the gap. This clonotype was recorded many times. Using its own MiXCR run on the 5' RACE reads, TCRdb lists one record per CDR3 protein. Among roughly 540,000 distinct CDR3 sequences listed, approximately 22% were seen once. These data also formed part of another study, on T cells expressing NK-cell markers.

The rearrangement uses TRBV12-3 or TRBV12-4 and TRBJ2-7, with D perhaps assigned TRBD1 or TRBD2 (5 bases each). This TCR was sampled from a woman aged 18 to 35 in good health. The sequenced sample consisted of CD4+ T cells sorted from blood. This CDR3 is CASSSYGTDAYEQYF. CDR3 DNA: TGTGCCAGCAGTTCATACGGGACGGATGCCTACGAGCAGTACTTC.